This is a list of T cell receptor beta chains from one sample in a study of T-cell reconstitution after alpha-beta-depleted transplantation in children. MiXCR, applied by TCRdb to the PCR reads, yields one record per CDR3 protein. The table lists 200,000 to 250,000 distinct CDR3 sequences, roughly 26% of them singletons. The material sequenced was PBMCs, taken before TCRalphabeta/CD19-depleted stem cell transplant. These receptors came from a girl aged 2 to 9 with Fanconi anemia, due to receive a stem cell transplant. CDR3s include the opening cysteine and the closing phenylalanine or tryptophan. A D gene is named only where the DNA matches it firmly. Expanded clones get a size class; other rows say once, few or many, or leave the size out.

DNA	CDR3	length	size	D	J	V
TGTGCCATCAGTGAGTCTGGACTAGCGGGGTCGTCTAGCACAGATACGCAGTATTTT	CAISESGLAGSSSTDTQYF	19	many	TRBD2	TRBJ2-3	TRBV10-3
TGCAGTGCTGAGCGGGCGGGAGGAGGAACCTACAATGAGCAGTTCTTC	CSAERAGGGTYNEQFF	16	.	TRBD2	TRBJ2-1	TRBV20-1
TGTGCCAGCAGGGGACTGGCGGAGACCCAGTACTTC	CASRGLAETQYF	12	many	.	TRBJ2-5	TRBV12-3/TRBV12-4
TGTGCCACCAGGTGGGACAGGGATTCCTACGAGCAGTACTTC	CATRWDRDSYEQYF	14	few	TRBD1	TRBJ2-7	TRBV15
TGCGCCAGCAGCTTGGAATACTACGAGCAGTACTTC	CASSLEYYEQYF	12	.	.	TRBJ2-7	TRBV5-1
TGCGCCAGCATAGGGAGGGAGGGCCTGGATGAGCAGTTCTTC	CASIGREGLDEQFF	14	many	TRBD2	TRBJ2-1	TRBV10-2
TGCAGCGTTGATTTTGGGGGCTCTAGCGGGAGTACCGGGGAGCTGTTTTTT	CSVDFGGSSGSTGELFF	17	many	TRBD2	TRBJ2-2	TRBV29-1
TGTGCCAGCAGCCAAGAAGAAGGTTTGAGCACTGAAGCTTTCTTT	CASSQEEGLSTEAFF	15	.	.	TRBJ1-1	TRBV3-1
TGTGCCAGCAGTTTTACTATACTAGCGGGGGGGCGAGAGACCCAGTACTTC	CASSFTILAGGRETQYF	17	.	TRBD2	TRBJ2-5	TRBV12-3/TRBV12-4
TGCGCCAGCAGCTTTGGTAGCGGCAATGAGCAGTTCTTC	CASSFGSGNEQFF	13	.	.	TRBJ2-1	TRBV5-1
TGCAGTGCTGTTGGGACAGGCAGCGTGGGCAATCAGCCCCAGCATTTT	CSAVGTGSVGNQPQHF	16	.	TRBD1	TRBJ1-5	TRBV20-1
TGTGCCAGCACCGAGACTAGCGGGAGACCCTACAATGAGCAGTTCTTC	CASTETSGRPYNEQFF	16	few	TRBD2	TRBJ2-1	TRBV12-3/TRBV12-4
TGCAGTGCTAGTACAGGACTCTATGGCTACACCTTC	CSASTGLYGYTF	12	.	.	TRBJ1-2	TRBV20-1
TGCAGCGTGCGGCTGAACACTGAAGCTTTCTTT	CSVRLNTEAFF	11	many	.	TRBJ1-1	TRBV29-1
TGTGCCAGTAGTATGGCTCCTAAGGGCGAGACCCAGTACTTC	CASSMAPKGETQYF	14	.	.	TRBJ2-5	TRBV19
TGCAGTGCTGCCGGGACTAGTGGTAATGAGCAGTTCTTC	CSAAGTSGNEQFF	13	many	TRBD2	TRBJ2-1	TRBV20-1
TGTGCCAGCAGTGTCCATTGGGCAACTGCCTACGAGCAGTACTTC	CASSVHWATAYEQYF	15	.	.	TRBJ2-7	TRBV25-1
TGCAGCGTTGGTGGGGGGACTCTGGGCTACGAGCAGTACTTC	CSVGGGTLGYEQYF	14	.	.	TRBJ2-7	TRBV29-1
TGCGCCAGCAGCCAACTGAACACCGGGGAGCTGTTTTTT	CASSQLNTGELFF	13	many	.	TRBJ2-2	TRBV4-1
TGCAGCGTTGTCGTGGGACTGAGCTCCTACAATGAGCAGTTCTTC	CSVVVGLSSYNEQFF	15	.	.	TRBJ2-1	TRBV29-1
TGTGCCAGCAGTCAACCAGGACTAGCGGGAGTTCACGCCGCCTACGAGCAGTACTTC	CASSQPGLAGVHAAYEQYF	19	few	TRBD2	TRBJ2-7	TRBV28
TGTGCCAGCAGCAAAGGCGCAACAGCTTGGAGCACAGATACGCAGTATTTT	CASSKGATAWSTDTQYF	17	.	.	TRBJ2-3	TRBV21-1
TGTGCCAGCACGGAACGGGAGGGCTCCTACAATGAGCAGTTCTTC	CASTEREGSYNEQFF	15	many	TRBD2	TRBJ2-1	TRBV6-5
TGCAGTGCTAGGGACCCGACAGGGCTGTCCTACGAGCAGTACTTC	CSARDPTGLSYEQYF	15	many	TRBD1	TRBJ2-7	TRBV20-1
TGTGCCAGCAGCCCCCGAGACGGGGGGCGGGAGCTGTTTTTT	CASSPRDGGRELFF	14	many	.	TRBJ2-2	TRBV4-2
TGTGCCAGCAGCTCGGGACTAGCACACAATGAGCAGTTCTTC	CASSSGLAHNEQFF	14	few	TRBD2	TRBJ2-1	TRBV7-3
TGTGCCAGCAGTGGACAATCCGGCGAGCAGTACTTC	CASSGQSGEQYF	12	.	.	TRBJ2-7	TRBV2
TGTGCCAGCAGCACGGTAACCGGGGAGCTGTTTTTT	CASSTVTGELFF	12	.	.	TRBJ2-2	TRBV6-1
TGCAGTGCTCTTACTAGCGGGACTTCCTACGAGCAGTACTTC	CSALTSGTSYEQYF	14	.	TRBD2	TRBJ2-7	TRBV20-1